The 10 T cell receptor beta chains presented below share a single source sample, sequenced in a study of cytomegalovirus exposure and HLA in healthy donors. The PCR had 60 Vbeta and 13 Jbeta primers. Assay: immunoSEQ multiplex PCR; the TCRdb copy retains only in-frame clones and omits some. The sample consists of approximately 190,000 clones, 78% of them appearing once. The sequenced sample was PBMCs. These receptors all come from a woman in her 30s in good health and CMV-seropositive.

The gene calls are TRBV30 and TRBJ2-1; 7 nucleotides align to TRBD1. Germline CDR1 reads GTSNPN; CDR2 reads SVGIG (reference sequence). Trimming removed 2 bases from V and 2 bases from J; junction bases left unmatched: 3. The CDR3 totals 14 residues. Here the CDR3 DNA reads TGTGCCTGGAGTTCCGGGACAGCCTACAATGAGCAGTTCTTC. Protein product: CAWSSGTAYNEQFF.

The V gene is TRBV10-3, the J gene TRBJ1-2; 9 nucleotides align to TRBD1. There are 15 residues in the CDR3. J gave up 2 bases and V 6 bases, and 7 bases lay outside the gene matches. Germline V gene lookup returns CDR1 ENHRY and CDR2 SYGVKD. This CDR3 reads CAIRAQGARNYGYTF. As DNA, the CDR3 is TGTGCCATCAGGGCACAGGGGGCAAGGAACTATGGCTACACCTTC.

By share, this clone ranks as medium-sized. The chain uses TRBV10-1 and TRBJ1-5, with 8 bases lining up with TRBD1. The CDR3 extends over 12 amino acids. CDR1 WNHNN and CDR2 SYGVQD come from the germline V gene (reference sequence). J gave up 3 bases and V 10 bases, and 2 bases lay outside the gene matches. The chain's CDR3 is CAKDRANQPQHF. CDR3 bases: TGCGCCAAGGACAGGGCCAATCAGCCCCAGCATTTT.

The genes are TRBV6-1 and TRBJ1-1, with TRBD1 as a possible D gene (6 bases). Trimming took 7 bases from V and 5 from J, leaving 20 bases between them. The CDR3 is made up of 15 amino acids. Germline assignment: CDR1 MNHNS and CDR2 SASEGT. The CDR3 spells CASTRGGAEGTEAFF. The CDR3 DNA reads TGTGCCAGCACCCGCGGGGGGGCGGAGGGGACTGAAGCTTTCTTT.

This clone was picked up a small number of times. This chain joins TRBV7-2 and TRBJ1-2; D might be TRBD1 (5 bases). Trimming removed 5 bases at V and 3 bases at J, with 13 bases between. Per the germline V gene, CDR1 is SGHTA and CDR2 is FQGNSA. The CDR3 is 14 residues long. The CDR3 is CASSPGVGHYGYTF. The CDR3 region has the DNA TGTGCCAGCAGCCCGGGGGTCGGACACTATGGCTACACCTTC.

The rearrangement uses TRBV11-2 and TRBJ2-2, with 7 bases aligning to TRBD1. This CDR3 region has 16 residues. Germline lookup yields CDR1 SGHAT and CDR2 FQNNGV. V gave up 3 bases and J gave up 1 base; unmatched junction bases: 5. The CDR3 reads CASSFLTGENTGELFF. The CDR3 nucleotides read TGTGCCAGCAGCTTTTTAACAGGGGAGAACACCGGGGAGCTGTTTTTT.

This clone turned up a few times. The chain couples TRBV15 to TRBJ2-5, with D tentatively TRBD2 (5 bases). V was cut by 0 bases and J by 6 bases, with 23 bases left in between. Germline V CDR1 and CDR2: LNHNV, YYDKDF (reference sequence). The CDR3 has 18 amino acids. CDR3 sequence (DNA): TGTGCCACCAGCAGAGACCGGGCCGGGGAGAGACGTCAAAAGACCCAGTACTTC. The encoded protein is CATSRDRAGERRQKTQYF.

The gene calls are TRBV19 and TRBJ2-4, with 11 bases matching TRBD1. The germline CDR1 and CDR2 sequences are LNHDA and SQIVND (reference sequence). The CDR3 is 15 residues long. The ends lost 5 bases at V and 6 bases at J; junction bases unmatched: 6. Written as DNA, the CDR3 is TGTGCCAGTAGTCCCCTCGGGACAGGGGGAAACATTCAGTACTTC. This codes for CASSPLGTGGNIQYF.

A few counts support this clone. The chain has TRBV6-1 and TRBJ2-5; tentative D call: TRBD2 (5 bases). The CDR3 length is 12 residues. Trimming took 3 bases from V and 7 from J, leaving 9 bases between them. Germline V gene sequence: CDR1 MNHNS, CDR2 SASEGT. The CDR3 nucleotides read TGTGCCAGCAGTGAGTTTCGGGGGACCCAGTACTTC. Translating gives CASSEFRGTQYF.

CDR3 amino acids: CASSPDRMNYGYTF. The CDR3 DNA follows: TGCGCCAGCAGCCCGGACAGGATGAACTATGGCTACACCTTC. The chain joins TRBV4-1 to TRBJ1-2, with 7 nucleotides matching TRBD1. V shed 4 bases and J 2 bases; nucleotides not matched to a gene: 4. The CDR3 totals 14 residues. In germline, CDR1 is MGHRA, CDR2 YSYEKL.